This passage covers 14 T cell receptor beta chains from one sample sequenced in a study of T cell responses to AZD1222 COVID-19 vaccine. Measured with immunoSEQ multiplex PCR; TCRdb has only the in-frame clones, and not every one. The table shows roughly 120,000 clones, with 70% to 90% occurring only once. Source: peripheral blood, taken on day 0 of AZD1222 vaccination. The receptors were gathered from an adult in good health.

The J gene is TRBJ1-5, the V gene TRBV1; the table assigns TRBD1, which was not confirmed against the DNA. TRBV1 is termed a pseudogene. This CDR3 is 16 amino acids long. CDR3 bases: TGCACCAGCAGCCAGGTGGACAGGGCTGAAAATCAGCCCCAGCATTTT. Translating gives CTSSQVDRAENQPQHF.

This clone was seen only a few times. The chain employs TRBV3-1 (or the pseudogene TRBV3-2) and TRBJ1-5; 9 nucleotides match TRBD1. The J segment lost 5 bases and the V segment lost 4 bases, leaving 3 bases of the junction unmatched. The CDR3 spans 14 residues. The V gene's germline CDR1 is LGHDT and CDR2 YNNKEL (reference sequence). CDR3 coding DNA: TGTGCCAGCAGCCCCGGGACAGGGCATCAGCCCCAGCATTTT. Translation gives CASSPGTGHQPQHF.

The V gene is TRBV28, the J gene TRBJ2-7; 10 bases map to TRBD1. The CDR3 spans 16 residues. Germline V lookup: CDR1 MDHEN, CDR2 SYDVKM. With 3 bases clipped from V and 2 bases from J, the junction kept 7 bases outside the gene matches. The CDR3 DNA reads TGTGCCAGCAGTTTGTACTCCGGGACAGGGGCCTACGAGCAGTACTTC. This sequence encodes CASSLYSGTGAYEQYF. The variable domain in full, with the rest retrieved from reference TRBV28 and TRBJ2-7, is DVKVTQSSRYLVKRTGEKVFLECVQDMDHENMFWYRQDPGLGLRLIYFSYDVKMKEKGDIPEGYSVSREKKERFSLILESASTNQTSMYLCASSLYSGTGAYEQYFGPGTRLTVT.

The chain couples TRBV4-1 to TRBJ2-5; no reliable D call. Trimming removed 3 bases from V and 2 bases from J, with 16 bases in between. Germline values: CDR1 MGHRA, CDR2 YSYEKL. This CDR3 contains 16 residues. CDR3 coding DNA: TGCGCCAGCAGCCAGGGTTATAGGTGGGATCAAGAGACCCAGTACTTC. Amino acids: CASSQGYRWDQETQYF.

This sequence joins TRBV11-2 and TRBJ2-3, with 7 bases that match TRBD2. Germline V gene sequence: CDR1 SGHAT, CDR2 FQNNGV. The V and J ends lost 6 bases and 2 bases, in that order; junction bases with no gene match: 8. The CDR3 covers 15 residues. CDR3 coding DNA: TGTGCCAGCAGTCTAGCGGCGGATGCCACAGATACGCAGTATTTT. Translated: CASSLAADATDTQYF.

The rearrangement uses TRBV12-3 or TRBV12-4 and TRBJ1-2; 7 bases agree with TRBD1. Losses at the gene ends were 5 bases for V and 7 bases for J; bases not matched to a gene: 7. This CDR3 is 13 amino acids long. The CDR3 coding sequence is TGTGCCAGCAGTCTAGACAGGGTTGGTGGCTACACCTTC. Translation: CASSLDRVGGYTF.

This chain uses TRBV7-6 with TRBJ2-3; 13 bases are a match to TRBD2. CDR1 and CDR2 (germline): SGHVS, FNYEAQ. The CDR3 runs 17 residues. With 5 bases clipped from V and 4 bases from J, the junction kept 9 bases outside the gene matches. This chain's CDR3 is CASSPGLAGVGSDTQYF. In DNA form, the CDR3 reads TGTGCCAGCAGCCCCGGACTAGCGGGGGTCGGGTCAGATACGCAGTATTTT.

In the case of this clone: This could be a read error, since a much larger clone is one nucleotide away. The chain links TRBV5-1 to TRBJ2-5; D is unclear. The CDR3 is made up of 11 amino acids. The ends were cut back, 2 bases at V and 2 bases at J, with 1 base in the middle. In germline, CDR1 is SGHRS, CDR2 YFSETQ. CDR3 bases: TGCGCCAGCAGCTTTCAAGAGACCCAGTACTTC. This encodes CASSFQETQYF. The entire variable domain, with the rest obtained from reference TRBV5-1 and TRBJ2-5, is as follows: KAGVTQTPRYLIKTRGQQVTLSCSPISGHRSVSWYQQTPGQGLQFLFEYFSETQRNKGNFPGRFSGRQFSNSRSEMNVSTLELGDSALYLCASSFQETQYFGPGTRLLVL.

V usage is TRBV3-1 (or the pseudogene TRBV3-2) and J usage is TRBJ2-2; the D call may be TRBD1 or TRBD2 (6 bases each). Germline CDR1 LGHDT, CDR2 YNNKEL (reference sequence). CDR3 length: 16 amino acids. Trimming shortened V by 6 bases and J by 2 bases, and 16 bases separated the two germline ends. The CDR3 DNA follows: TGTGCCAGCAGTCCACGGGGGCGCGGAAACACCGGGGAGCTGTTTTTT. Its translation: CASSPRGRGNTGELFF.

The chain carries TRBV5-4 and TRBJ2-1; D uncertain. This CDR3 is 12 amino acids long. The V end lost 5 bases, the J end lost 4 bases, and 7 bases lay between the germline ends. CDR1 and CDR2 (germline): SGHNT, YYREEE (reference sequence). DNA of the CDR3: TGTGCCAGCAGTCAATTATACAATGAGCAGTTCTTC. Encoded protein: CASSQLYNEQFF.

The chain employs TRBV11-2 and TRBJ2-7; D is unresolved. Trimming shortened V by 1 base and J by 4 bases, and 17 bases separated the two germline ends. Germline values: CDR1 SGHAT, CDR2 FQNNGV. The CDR3 spans 16 residues. This CDR3 reads CASSLVGSTRLYEQYF. CDR3 coding DNA: TGTGCCAGCAGCTTAGTAGGGTCTACCCGCCTGTACGAGCAGTACTTC. Based on the CDR3 plus reference TRBV11-2 and TRBJ2-7, the full variable domain is EAGVAQSPRYKIIEKRQSVAFWCNPISGHATLYWYQQILGQGPKLLIQFQNNGVVDDSQLPKDRFSAERLKGVDSTLKIQPAKLEDSAVYLCASSLVGSTRLYEQYFGPGTRLTVT.

The table lists this clone with a count of one. This chain joins TRBV30 and TRBJ1-1; possibly TRBD1 for D (5 bases). The CDR3 sequence is 13 residues long. Per germline, CDR1 GTSNPN and CDR2 SVGIG (reference sequence). V gave up 0 bases and J gave up 2 bases, with 7 bases separating them. DNA of the CDR3: TGTGCCTGGAGTGTGGGGGACAACACTGAAGCTTTCTTT. Encoded protein: CAWSVGDNTEAFF.

V is TRBV21-1 and J is TRBJ2-5; the D call of TRBD1 is as the table states it, not checked on the DNA. TRBV21-1 is a pseudogene segment. This CDR3 contains 15 residues. The CDR3 is CASSKQDRGQETQYF. The DNA for the CDR3 is TGTGCCAGCAGCAAGCAAGACAGGGGGCAGGAGACCCAGTACTTC.

This chain links TRBV10-1 with TRBJ1-2; D not resolved. V lost 0 bases to trimming and J lost 8 bases, with 7 bases between them. The CDR3 spans 12 residues. Germline V gene sequence: CDR1 WNHNN, CDR2 SYGVQD (reference sequence). The CDR3 loop is CASSESDAGYTF. DNA of the CDR3: TGCGCCAGCAGTGAGTCTGATGCGGGCTACACCTTC.